This is a list of T cell receptor beta chains from one sample in a study of T cell repertoires in cytomegalovirus infection. One entry per CDR3 protein, called by TCRdb with MiXCR from the reads. The sample consists of a few hundred thousand distinct CDR3 sequences, about 17% of them appearing once. Material for sequencing was CD8+ T cells from PBMCs. Every receptor here comes from a human donor in good health (CMV status not recorded). Some clones in this sample may be carry-over from other donors' samples. Each CDR3 is given with its conserved first and last residue. The D gene is left open where the match is weak. Not all rows give a size; the values are once, few, many and, for expanded clones, a class.

CDR3 protein,CDR3 DNA,V gene,J gene,clone size,D gene
CASSFIKGYNEQFF,TGTGCCAGCAGCTTTATTAAGGGGTACAATGAGCAGTTCTTC,TRBV5-5,TRBJ2-1,.,.
CASSSKHLALSEQYF,TGTGCCAGCAGCTCAAAACACCTGGCTCTCTCCGAGCAGTACTTC,TRBV13,TRBJ2-7,few,.
CASSPNGLEAFF,TGTGCCAGCAGCCCTAACGGCCTGGAAGCTTTCTTT,TRBV7-9,TRBJ1-1,many,.
CASSYSWEESGNTIYF,TGTGCCAGCAGTTACTCGTGGGAGGAATCTGGAAACACCATATATTTT,TRBV6-5,TRBJ1-3,few,.
CSVEDGPGLQAFF,TGCAGCGTTGAAGATGGACCAGGGTTACAAGCTTTCTTT,TRBV29-1,TRBJ1-1,few,.
CASSPEPTGEIVNEQFF,TGCGCCAGCAGCCCAGAACCGACAGGGGAGATCGTCAATGAGCAGTTCTTC,TRBV4-1,TRBJ2-1,few,TRBD1
CASSLGPGQPYEQYF,TGTGCCAGCAGCTTGGGTCCGGGACAGCCCTACGAGCAGTACTTC,TRBV5-6,TRBJ2-7,.,TRBD1
CASGQGGTSSYNEQFF,TGTGCCAGCGGCCAGGGTGGGACTAGCTCCTACAATGAGCAGTTCTTC,TRBV5-4,TRBJ2-1,.,TRBD2
CASGGLAGILFYEQYF,TGTGCCAGCGGGGGACTAGCGGGGATTCTTTTCTACGAGCAGTACTTC,TRBV6-6,TRBJ2-7,.,TRBD2
CASSLNIGGGSYGYTF,TGTGCCAGCAGTTTAAATATCGGGGGGGGGAGCTATGGCTACACCTTC,TRBV27,TRBJ1-2,.,.
CATSSQEEGLLRNEQYF,TGTGCCACCAGCAGCCAAGAGGAGGGCTTATTGAGGAACGAGCAGTACTTC,TRBV15,TRBJ2-7,few,.
CASSMVGADTQYF,TGTGCCAGTAGTATGGTCGGAGCAGATACGCAGTATTTT,TRBV19,TRBJ2-3,.,.
CASSQGTGVPYNEQFF,TGTGCCAGCAGTCAAGGGACAGGGGTTCCCTACAATGAGCAGTTCTTC,TRBV14,TRBJ2-1,few,TRBD1
CSARSWTPSYEQYF,TGCAGTGCTAGAAGCTGGACTCCATCCTACGAGCAGTACTTC,TRBV20-1,TRBJ2-7,.,.
CASRAPLRGMAIGYTF,TGTGCCAGCAGGGCCCCCCTTCGAGGGATGGCTATCGGCTACACCTTC,TRBV6-1,TRBJ1-2,.,.
CASFPGELFF,TGTGCCAGCTTCCCCGGGGAGCTGTTTTTT,TRBV6-5,TRBJ2-2,.,.
CASSFPGPRGEAFF,TGTGCCAGCAGTTTCCCCGGTCCGAGAGGCGAAGCTTTCTTT,TRBV28,TRBJ1-1,few,.
CASSQGIRDRGSSPLHF,TGTGCCAGCAGCCAAGGTATCCGGGACAGGGGAAGTTCACCCCTCCACTTT,TRBV3-1,TRBJ1-6,few,TRBD1
CATAPGAQYF,TGTGCCACAGCACCGGGGGCCCAGTACTTC,TRBV28,TRBJ2-5,many,.
CSARDGQTYGYTF,TGCAGTGCTAGAGATGGGCAGACATATGGCTACACCTTC,TRBV20-1,TRBJ1-2,few,.
CASNLDGEAFF,TGTGCCAGCAACCTCGACGGTGAAGCTTTCTTT,TRBV7-2,TRBJ1-1,many,.
CASSDGTSATQTQYF,TGTGCCAGCAGCGACGGGACTAGTGCTACGCAGACCCAGTACTTC,TRBV11-2,TRBJ2-5,many,TRBD2
CASSYEQGSEETQYF,TGTGCCAGCAGTTACGAACAGGGTAGCGAGGAGACCCAGTACTTC,TRBV6-5,TRBJ2-5,.,.
CASSPPGGELFF,TGTGCCAGCAGTCCACCTGGCGGGGAGCTGTTTTTT,TRBV27,TRBJ2-2,.,.
CASSPASPGNYGYTF,TGTGCCAGCAGCCCCGCTAGCCCGGGTAACTATGGCTACACCTTC,TRBV11-2,TRBJ1-2,many,.
CASRRAGPNTGELFF,TGTGCCAGCAGAAGAGCAGGGCCCAACACCGGGGAGCTGTTTTTT,TRBV19,TRBJ2-2,many,.
CASSLRVNEQYF,TGTGCCAGCAGCTTACGGGTAAACGAGCAGTACTTC,TRBV7-9,TRBJ2-7,many,.
CASSLTRAYEQYF,TGTGCCAGCAGCTTAACCCGAGCTTACGAGCAGTACTTC,TRBV7-8,TRBJ2-7,many,.
CASSGTGRSNQPQHF,TGTGCCAGCAGCGGTACCGGGAGGAGCAATCAGCCCCAGCATTTT,TRBV5-6,TRBJ1-5,few,.
CASSLTGTSGGQRTDTQYF,TGTGCCAGCAGTCTTACCGGGACTAGCGGGGGCCAACGCACAGATACGCAGTATTTT,TRBV6-2/TRBV6-3,TRBJ2-3,.,TRBD2
CASSWGSRGRQDTQYF,TGTGCCAGCAGCTGGGGATCCAGGGGGCGCCAAGATACGCAGTATTTT,TRBV5-6,TRBJ2-3,.,TRBD1
CASSLSLSEQYF,TGTGCCAGCAGCCTCAGTCTCTCCGAGCAGTACTTC,TRBV7-2,TRBJ2-7,many,.
CASSQGQDRADQNTEAFF,TGTGCCAGCAGCCAAGGCCAAGATCGAGCTGACCAGAACACTGAAGCTTTCTTT,TRBV3-1,TRBJ1-1,.,.
CASSIRDRGPYNEQFF,TGTGCCAGCAGCATAAGGGACAGGGGGCCCTACAATGAGCAGTTCTTC,TRBV11-2,TRBJ2-1,few,TRBD1
CASSLGDRGREGYTF,TGTGCCAGCAGCTTAGGGGACAGGGGGCGAGAGGGCTACACCTTC,TRBV7-2,TRBJ1-2,many,TRBD1
CASSEGGEGASYEQYF,TGTGCCAGCAGTGAAGGGGGGGAGGGGGCGAGCTACGAGCAGTACTTC,TRBV2,TRBJ2-7,.,.
CAISDTAEMGMPQHF,TGTGCCATCAGTGATACGGCGGAGATGGGCATGCCCCAGCATTTT,TRBV10-3,TRBJ1-5,.,.
CASSISGRYLDGYTF,TGTGCCAGTAGTATATCCGGCAGGTACCTAGATGGCTACACCTTC,TRBV19,TRBJ1-2,.,.